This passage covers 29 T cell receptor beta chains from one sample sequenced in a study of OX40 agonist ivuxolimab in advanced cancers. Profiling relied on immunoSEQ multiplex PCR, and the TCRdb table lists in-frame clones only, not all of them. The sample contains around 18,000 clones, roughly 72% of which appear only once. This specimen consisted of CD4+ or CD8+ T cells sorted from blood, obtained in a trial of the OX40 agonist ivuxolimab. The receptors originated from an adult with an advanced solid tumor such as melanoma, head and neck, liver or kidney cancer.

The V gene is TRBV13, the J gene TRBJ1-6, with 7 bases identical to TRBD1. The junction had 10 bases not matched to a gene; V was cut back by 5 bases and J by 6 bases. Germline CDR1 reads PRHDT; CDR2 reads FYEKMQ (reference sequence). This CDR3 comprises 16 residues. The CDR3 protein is CASSASGTAVNSPLHF. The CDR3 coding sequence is TGTGCCAGCAGCGCATCCGGGACAGCGGTTAATTCACCCCTCCACTTT. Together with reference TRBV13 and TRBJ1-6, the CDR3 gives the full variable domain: AAGVIQSPRHLIKEKRETATLKCYPIPRHDTVYWYQQGPGQDPQFLISFYEKMQSDKGSIPDRFSAQQFSDYHSELNMSSLELGDSALYFCASSASGTAVNSPLHFGNGTRLTVT.

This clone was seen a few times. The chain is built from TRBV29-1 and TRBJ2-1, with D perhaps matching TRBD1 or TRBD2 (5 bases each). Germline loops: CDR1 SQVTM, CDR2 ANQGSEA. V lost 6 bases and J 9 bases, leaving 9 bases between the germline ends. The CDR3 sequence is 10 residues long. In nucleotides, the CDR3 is TGCAGCGTGAGAGGGACTGAGCAGTTCTTC. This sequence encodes CSVRGTEQFF.

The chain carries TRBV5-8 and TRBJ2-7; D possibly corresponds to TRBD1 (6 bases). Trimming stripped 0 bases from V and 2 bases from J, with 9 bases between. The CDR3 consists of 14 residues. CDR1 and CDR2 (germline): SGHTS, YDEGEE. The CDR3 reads CASSLVQGPYEQYF. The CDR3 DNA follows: TGTGCCAGCAGCTTGGTCCAGGGGCCCTACGAGCAGTACTTC.

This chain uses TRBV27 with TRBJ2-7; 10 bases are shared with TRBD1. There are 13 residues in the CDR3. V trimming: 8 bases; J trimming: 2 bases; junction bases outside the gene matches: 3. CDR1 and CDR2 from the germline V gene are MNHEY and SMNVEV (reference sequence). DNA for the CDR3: TGTGCCAGCGGACAGGGGGAGCCCTACGAGCAGTACTTC. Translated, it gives CASGQGEPYEQYF.

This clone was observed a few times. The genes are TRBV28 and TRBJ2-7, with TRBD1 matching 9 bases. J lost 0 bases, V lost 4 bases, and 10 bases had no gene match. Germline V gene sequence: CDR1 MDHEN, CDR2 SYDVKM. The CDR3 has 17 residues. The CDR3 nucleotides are TGTGCCAGCAGTTGGGACAGGGAAGGACAGAGCTCCTACGAGCAGTACTTC. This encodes CASSWDREGQSSYEQYF.

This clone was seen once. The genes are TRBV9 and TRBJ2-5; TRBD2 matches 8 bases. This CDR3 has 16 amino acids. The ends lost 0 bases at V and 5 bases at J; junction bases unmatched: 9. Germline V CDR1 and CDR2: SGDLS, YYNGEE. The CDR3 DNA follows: TGTGCCAGCAGCGTAGAAGGGGTAGCGGGGAGGGAGACCCAGTACTTC. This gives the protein CASSVEGVAGRETQYF. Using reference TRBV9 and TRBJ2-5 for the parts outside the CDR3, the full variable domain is DSGVTQTPKHLITATGQRVTLRCSPRSGDLSVYWYQQSLDQGLQFLIQYYNGEERAKGNILERFSAQQFPDLHSELNLSSLELGDSALYFCASSVEGVAGRETQYFGPGTRLLVL.

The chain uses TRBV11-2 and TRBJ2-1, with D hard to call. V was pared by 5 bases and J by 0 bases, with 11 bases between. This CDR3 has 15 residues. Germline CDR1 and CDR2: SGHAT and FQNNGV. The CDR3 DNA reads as TGTGCCAGCAGCCCAACAGTAAGCTCCTACAATGAGCAGTTCTTC. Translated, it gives CASSPTVSSYNEQFF.

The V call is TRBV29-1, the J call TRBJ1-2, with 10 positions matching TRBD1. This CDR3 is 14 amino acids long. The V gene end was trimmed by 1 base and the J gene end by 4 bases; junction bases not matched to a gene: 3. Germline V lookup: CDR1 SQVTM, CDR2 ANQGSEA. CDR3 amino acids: CSVEGDRGGYGYTF. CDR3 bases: TGCAGCGTTGAAGGGGACAGGGGAGGCTATGGCTACACCTTC.

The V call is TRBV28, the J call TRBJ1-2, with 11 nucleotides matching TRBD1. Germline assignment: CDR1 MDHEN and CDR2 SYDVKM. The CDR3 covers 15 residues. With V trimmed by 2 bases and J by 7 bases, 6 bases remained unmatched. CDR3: CASSLPDRGRRGYTF. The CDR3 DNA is TGTGCCAGCAGTTTACCGGACAGGGGGCGGCGTGGCTACACCTTC.

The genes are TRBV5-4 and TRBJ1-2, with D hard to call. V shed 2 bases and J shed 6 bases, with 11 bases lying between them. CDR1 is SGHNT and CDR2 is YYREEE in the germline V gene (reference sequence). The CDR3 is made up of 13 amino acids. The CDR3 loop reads CASSLRQSHGYTF. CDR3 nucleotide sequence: TGTGCCAGCAGCTTACGGCAGAGCCATGGCTACACCTTC.

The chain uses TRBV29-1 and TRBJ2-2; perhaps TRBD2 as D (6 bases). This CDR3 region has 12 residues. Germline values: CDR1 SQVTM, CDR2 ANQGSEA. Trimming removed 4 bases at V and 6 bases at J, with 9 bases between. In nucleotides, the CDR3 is TGCAGCGTTGTGGGGGGTTCCGGGGAGCTGTTTTTT. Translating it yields CSVVGGSGELFF.

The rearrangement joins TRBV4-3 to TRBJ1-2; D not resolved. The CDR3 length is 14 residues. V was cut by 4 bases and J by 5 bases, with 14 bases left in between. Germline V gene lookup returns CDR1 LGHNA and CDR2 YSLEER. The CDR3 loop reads CASSPAPGSYGYTF. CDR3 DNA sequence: TGCGCCAGCAGCCCGGCCCCCGGGTCTTATGGCTACACCTTC.

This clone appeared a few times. The CDR3 DNA sequence: TGCGCCAGCAGCCAAGAGCCGGGCAACCCCTACAATGAGCAGTTCTTC. As protein: CASSQEPGNPYNEQFF. The chain links TRBV4-3 to TRBJ2-1; no definite D call. The CDR3 is 16 residues long. CDR1 is LGHNA, CDR2 YSLEER, per germline. V lost 0 bases to trimming and J lost 2 bases, with 11 bases between them.

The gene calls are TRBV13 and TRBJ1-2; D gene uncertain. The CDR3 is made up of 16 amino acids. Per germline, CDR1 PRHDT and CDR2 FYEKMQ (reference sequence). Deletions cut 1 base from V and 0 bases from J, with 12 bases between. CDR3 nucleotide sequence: TGTGCCAGCAGCTTAGAGGTCGGGAGGGCTAACTATGGCTACACCTTC. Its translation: CASSLEVGRANYGYTF.

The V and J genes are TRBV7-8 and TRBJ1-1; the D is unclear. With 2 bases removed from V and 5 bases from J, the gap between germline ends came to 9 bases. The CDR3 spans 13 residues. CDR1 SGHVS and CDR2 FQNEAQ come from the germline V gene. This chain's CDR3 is CASSLSRRTEAFF. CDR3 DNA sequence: TGTGCCAGCAGCTTAAGTCGGAGGACTGAAGCTTTCTTT.

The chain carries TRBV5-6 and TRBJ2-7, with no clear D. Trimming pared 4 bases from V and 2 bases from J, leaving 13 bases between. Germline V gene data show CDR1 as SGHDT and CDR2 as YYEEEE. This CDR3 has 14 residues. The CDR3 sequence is CASSLRRMAYEQYF. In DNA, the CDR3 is TGTGCCAGCAGCCTCAGGAGAATGGCCTACGAGCAGTACTTC.

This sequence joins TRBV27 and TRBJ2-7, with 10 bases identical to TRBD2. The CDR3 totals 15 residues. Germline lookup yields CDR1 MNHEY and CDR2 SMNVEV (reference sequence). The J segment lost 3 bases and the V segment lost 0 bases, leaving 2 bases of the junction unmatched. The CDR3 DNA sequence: TGTGCCAGCAGTTTATCGGGACTAGCGAACTACGAGCAGTACTTC. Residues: CASSLSGLANYEQYF.

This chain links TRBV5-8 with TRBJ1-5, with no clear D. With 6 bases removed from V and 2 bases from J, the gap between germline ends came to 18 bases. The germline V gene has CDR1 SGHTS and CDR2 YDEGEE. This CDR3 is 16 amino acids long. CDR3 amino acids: CASTLPRAGGNQPQHF. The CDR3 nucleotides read TGTGCCAGCACCTTACCCCGAGCGGGTGGCAATCAGCCCCAGCATTTT.

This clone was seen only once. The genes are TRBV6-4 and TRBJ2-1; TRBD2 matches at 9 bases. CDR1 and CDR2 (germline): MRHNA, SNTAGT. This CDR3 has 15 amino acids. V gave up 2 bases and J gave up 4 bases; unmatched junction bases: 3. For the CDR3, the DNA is TGTGCCAGCAGTGACGATAGCGGGGGTTACAATGAGCAGTTCTTC. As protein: CASSDDSGGYNEQFF.

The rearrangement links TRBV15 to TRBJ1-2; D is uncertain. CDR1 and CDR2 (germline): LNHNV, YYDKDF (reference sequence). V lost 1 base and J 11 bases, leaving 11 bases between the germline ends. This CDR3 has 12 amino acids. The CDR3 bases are TGTGCCACCAGCAGAGGGTTTTTCGTGTACACCTTC. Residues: CATSRGFFVYTF.

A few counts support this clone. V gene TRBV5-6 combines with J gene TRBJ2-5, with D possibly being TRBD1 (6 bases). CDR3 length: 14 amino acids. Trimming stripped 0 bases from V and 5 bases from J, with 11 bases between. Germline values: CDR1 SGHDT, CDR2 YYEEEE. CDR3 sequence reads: CASSLARGRETQYF. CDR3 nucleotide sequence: TGTGCCAGCAGCTTGGCCAGGGGTCGGGAGACCCAGTACTTC.

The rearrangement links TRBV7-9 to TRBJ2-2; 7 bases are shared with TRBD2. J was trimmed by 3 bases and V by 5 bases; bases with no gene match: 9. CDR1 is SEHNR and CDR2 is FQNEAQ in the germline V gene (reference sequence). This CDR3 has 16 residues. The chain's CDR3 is CASSHQGGGYTGELFF. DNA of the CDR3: TGTGCCAGCAGCCACCAAGGCGGGGGATACACCGGGGAGCTGTTTTTT.

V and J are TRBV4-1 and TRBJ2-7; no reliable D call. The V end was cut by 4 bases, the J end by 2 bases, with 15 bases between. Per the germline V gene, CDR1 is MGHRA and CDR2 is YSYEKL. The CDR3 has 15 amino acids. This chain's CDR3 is CASSPRQGPAYEQYF. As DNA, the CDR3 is TGCGCCAGCAGCCCCCGTCAAGGTCCCGCCTACGAGCAGTACTTC.

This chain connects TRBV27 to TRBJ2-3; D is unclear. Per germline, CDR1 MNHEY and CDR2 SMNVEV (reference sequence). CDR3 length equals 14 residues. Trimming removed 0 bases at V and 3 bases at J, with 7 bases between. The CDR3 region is CASSLSPGTDTQYF. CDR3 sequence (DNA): TGTGCCAGCAGTTTATCACCAGGAACAGATACGCAGTATTTT.

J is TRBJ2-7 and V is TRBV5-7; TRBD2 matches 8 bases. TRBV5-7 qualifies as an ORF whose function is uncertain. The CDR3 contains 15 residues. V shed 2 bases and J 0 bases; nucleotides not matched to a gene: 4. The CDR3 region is CASSFGGGSSYEQYF. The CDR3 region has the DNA TGTGCCAGCAGCTTCGGGGGGGGCAGCTCCTACGAGCAGTACTTC.

The CDR3 sequence is CASSPSGTGRNEQYF. The CDR3 bases are TGTGCCAGCAGCCCATCCGGGACAGGGAGGAACGAGCAGTACTTC. This chain uses TRBV9 with TRBJ2-7, with 9 bases matching TRBD1. This CDR3 contains 15 residues. Germline-derived CDR1 and CDR2 are SGDLS and YYNGEE. J lost 5 bases, V lost 4 bases, and 10 bases had no gene match.

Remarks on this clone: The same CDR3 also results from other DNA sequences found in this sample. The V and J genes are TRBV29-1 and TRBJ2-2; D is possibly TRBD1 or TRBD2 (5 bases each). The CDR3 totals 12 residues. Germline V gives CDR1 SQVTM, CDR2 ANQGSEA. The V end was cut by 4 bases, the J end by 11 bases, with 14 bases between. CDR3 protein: CSVVSGSGELFF. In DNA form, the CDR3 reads TGCAGCGTTGTTTCAGGGAGCGGAGAGCTGTTTTTT.

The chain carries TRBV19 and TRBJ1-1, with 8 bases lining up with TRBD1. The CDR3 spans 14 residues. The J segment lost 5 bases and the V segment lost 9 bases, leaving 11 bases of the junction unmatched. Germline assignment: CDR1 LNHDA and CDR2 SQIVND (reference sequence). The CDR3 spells CASETGEGVTEAFF. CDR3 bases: TGTGCCAGCGAGACAGGGGAAGGGGTAACTGAAGCTTTCTTT.

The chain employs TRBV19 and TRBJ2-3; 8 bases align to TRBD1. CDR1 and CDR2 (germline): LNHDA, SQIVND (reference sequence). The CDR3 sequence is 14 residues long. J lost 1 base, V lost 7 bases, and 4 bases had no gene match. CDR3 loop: CASKAGQGTDTQYF. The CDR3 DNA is TGTGCCAGTAAGGCGGGACAGGGCACAGATACGCAGTATTTT.